Below are 28 T cell receptor beta chains sequenced from a single sample in a study of blood T cell repertoires in COVID-19. Produced via immunoSEQ multiplex PCR; TCRdb's table is partial and in-frame only. Found here are hundreds of thousands of clones, over 75% of them singletons; the top ten hold around 5.5%. What was sequenced was peripheral blood. The receptors were gathered from a man aged 45-65 years with active or convalescent COVID-19.

This CDR3 reads CASSAGQVEYGYTF. The CDR3 DNA follows: TGCGCCAGCAGCGCGGGACAGGTAGAATATGGCTACACCTTC. V gene TRBV5-1 combines with J gene TRBJ1-2; 8 bases agree with TRBD1. V lost 4 bases to trimming and J lost 5 bases; unmatched junction nucleotides: 7. The germline V gene encodes CDR1 SGHRS and CDR2 YFSETQ. This CDR3 is built from 14 residues.

In this sample, this clone turned up a few times. The genes are TRBV6-6 and TRBJ1-5; D is possibly TRBD1 (6 bases). Germline CDR1 and CDR2: MNHNY and SVGAGI (reference sequence). The CDR3 has 16 amino acids. The germline V and J ends were trimmed by 0 bases and 2 bases, with 11 bases remaining between them. CDR3 sequence: CASSYSRNRGNQPQHF. Here the CDR3 DNA reads TGTGCCAGCAGTTACTCGAGGAACAGGGGCAATCAGCCCCAGCATTTT.

This chain links TRBV6-6 with TRBJ2-5; the D gene is possibly TRBD2 (5 bases). The V gene's germline CDR1 is MNHNY and CDR2 SVGAGI (reference sequence). Between the trimmed V and J ends, which lost 8 bases and 6 bases, there was a span of 16 bases. This CDR3 spans 13 amino acids. CDR3 bases: TGTGCCAGCGGGGAACCGGGGAAGCAGACCCAGTACTTC. Translating gives CASGEPGKQTQYF.

This rearrangement joins TRBV14 to TRBJ2-1; TRBD2 is a possible D gene (5 bases). V lost 0 bases, J lost 5 bases, and 14 bases lay in between. This CDR3 contains 16 residues. Germline lookup yields CDR1 SGHDN and CDR2 FVKESK. This CDR3 reads CASSQDKGVWNNEQFF. The CDR3 bases are TGTGCCAGCAGCCAAGATAAGGGAGTGTGGAACAATGAGCAGTTCTTC. Full variable domain (rest looked up from reference TRBV14 and TRBJ2-1): EAGVTQFPSHSVIEKGQTVTLRCDPISGHDNLYWYRRVMGKEIKFLLHFVKESKQDESGMPNNRFLAERTGGTYSTLKVQPAELEDSGVYFCASSQDKGVWNNEQFFGPGTRLTVL.

The chain employs TRBV7-2 and TRBJ1-1, with D possibly TRBD1 on 6 matching bases. CDR3 length: 14 amino acids. V lost 5 bases and J 4 bases, leaving 14 bases between the germline ends. CDR1 SGHTA and CDR2 FQGNSA come from the germline V gene. CDR3 in amino acids: CASSADRMGTEAFF. The CDR3 DNA reads as TGTGCCAGCAGCGCAGACAGGATGGGCACTGAAGCTTTCTTT.

This clone was picked up a small number of times. The chain joins TRBV6-5 to TRBJ1-3, with TRBD1 as a possible D gene (5 bases). The CDR3 extends over 15 amino acids. The ends were cut back, 9 bases at V and 4 bases at J, with 19 bases in the middle. Germline-derived CDR1 and CDR2 are MNHEY and SVGAGI. CDR3 bases: TGTGCCAGTATAAGTGGAGGGGCCGACGGAAACACCATATATTTT. Translating gives CASISGGADGNTIYF.

This chain links TRBV6-5 with TRBJ1-2; 7 bases align to TRBD1. V trimming: 2 bases; J trimming: 5 bases; junction bases outside the gene matches: 8. The germline V gene encodes CDR1 MNHEY and CDR2 SVGAGI. This CDR3 has 15 residues. CDR3 protein: CASSYDGTVSYGYTF. CDR3 nucleotide sequence: TGTGCCAGCAGTTACGATGGGACAGTGTCATATGGCTACACCTTC.

V usage is TRBV14 and J usage is TRBJ1-2; a weak D match, TRBD1 (6 bases). V was pared by 1 base and J by 8 bases, with 14 bases between. The CDR3 has 14 residues. Per germline, CDR1 SGHDN and CDR2 FVKESK. CDR3 protein: CASSQVRGPGGYTF. For the CDR3, the DNA is TGTGCCAGCAGCCAAGTGCGGGGGCCCGGGGGCTACACCTTC.

V usage is TRBV3-1 (or the pseudogene TRBV3-2) and J usage is TRBJ2-3; D is ambiguous. Per germline, CDR1 LGHDT and CDR2 YNNKEL (reference sequence). V was pared by 4 bases and J by 4 bases, with 12 bases between. The CDR3 runs to 14 residues. The CDR3 DNA sequence: TGTGCCAGCAGCCTAAGAGGATCCTCAGATACGCAGTATTTT. It yields the protein CASSLRGSSDTQYF.

This chain uses TRBV2 with TRBJ1-5; no clear D. Germline lookup yields CDR1 SNHLY and CDR2 FYNNEI. The germline V and J ends were trimmed by 7 bases and 4 bases, with 17 bases remaining between them. The length of the CDR3 is 15 residues. The CDR3 DNA sequence: TGTGCCAGCACTGATGGTATTTGGAGAAATCAGCCCCAGCATTTT. It encodes CASTDGIWRNQPQHF.

The chain recombines TRBV6-2 or TRBV6-3 with TRBJ2-3, with D hard to call. This CDR3 contains 14 residues. Germline values: CDR1 MNHEY, CDR2 SVGEGT. Trimming removed 3 bases from V and 2 bases from J, with 9 bases in between. The CDR3 is CASSYLYSTDTQYF. The CDR3, as DNA: TGTGCCAGCAGTTATTTATACTCCACAGATACGCAGTATTTT.

The chain employs TRBV18 and TRBJ2-1; TRBD2 matches at 8 bases. Trimming took 0 bases from V and 7 from J; bases not matched to a gene: 5. The V gene's germline CDR1 is KGHSH and CDR2 LQKENI. The CDR3 is made up of 15 amino acids. CDR3: CASSPPPGGRNEQFF. The CDR3 nucleotides are TGTGCCAGCTCACCACCGCCGGGCGGGAGGAATGAGCAGTTCTTC.

V usage is TRBV28 and J usage is TRBJ1-2; 11 nucleotides match TRBD1. The CDR3 runs to 13 residues. Germline loops: CDR1 MDHEN, CDR2 SYDVKM. V trimming: 5 bases; J trimming: 14 bases; junction bases outside the gene matches: 10. CDR3 nucleotides: TGTGCCAGCAGTCCCACCGGGACAGGGGGTTGGACCTTC. It specifies CASSPTGTGGWTF.

This clone came up a few times. The chain carries TRBV29-1 and TRBJ1-2; possibly TRBD1 for D (5 bases). This CDR3 contains 12 residues. The germline V and J ends were trimmed by 5 bases and 2 bases, with 9 bases remaining between them. CDR1 is SQVTM and CDR2 is ANQGSEA in the germline V gene. CDR3 sequence reads: CSVPDRNYGYTF. The CDR3 DNA sequence: TGCAGCGTTCCTGACAGAAACTATGGCTACACCTTC.

The chain recombines TRBV30 with TRBJ1-1; unclear D gene. Germline assignment: CDR1 GTSNPN and CDR2 SVGIG (reference sequence). The CDR3 totals 13 residues. V was trimmed by 4 bases and J by 5 bases, leaving 14 bases between them. This CDR3 is CAWTAGTETEAFF. The CDR3 DNA reads as TGTGCCTGGACGGCGGGCACGGAAACTGAAGCTTTCTTT. Filled out from reference TRBV30 and TRBJ1-1, the complete variable domain reads SQTIHQWPATLVQPVGSPLSLECTVEGTSNPNLYWYRQAAGRGLQLLFYSVGIGQISSEVPQNLSASRPQDRQFILSSKKLLLSDSGFYLCAWTAGTETEAFFGQGTRLTVV.

The genes are TRBV2 and TRBJ1-1; maybe TRBD1 (6 bases). Germline-derived CDR1 and CDR2 are SNHLY and FYNNEI. The CDR3 has 14 amino acids. V lost 0 bases, J lost 4 bases, and 9 bases lay in between. CDR3 sequence: CASSEAGAGTEAFF. Here the CDR3 DNA reads TGTGCCAGCAGTGAAGCGGGGGCCGGCACTGAAGCTTTCTTT.

CDR3 protein: CASSVSGTNTDTQYF. The CDR3 DNA reads as TGTGCCAGCAGCGTTAGCGGGACGAACACAGATACGCAGTATTTT. The chain combines TRBV9 with TRBJ2-3, with 8 bases matching TRBD2. This CDR3 comprises 15 residues. Losses at the gene ends were 2 bases for V and 2 bases for J; bases not matched to a gene: 4. The germline V gene has CDR1 SGDLS and CDR2 YYNGEE. The full variable domain, with the rest looked up from reference TRBV9 and TRBJ2-3, is DSGVTQTPKHLITATGQRVTLRCSPRSGDLSVYWYQQSLDQGLQFLIQYYNGEERAKGNILERFSAQQFPDLHSELNLSSLELGDSALYFCASSVSGTNTDTQYFGPGTRLTVL.

This chain joins TRBV2 and TRBJ2-2, with D maybe TRBD1 (6 bases). Trimming shortened V by 3 bases and J by 7 bases, and 15 bases separated the two germline ends. Germline V CDR1 and CDR2: SNHLY, FYNNEI. CDR3 length: 15 residues. The CDR3 sequence is CASSDSGQLYGELFF. CDR3 in DNA: TGTGCCAGCAGTGATTCTGGACAGCTATACGGGGAGCTGTTTTTT.

The chain joins TRBV6-6 to TRBJ1-5, with D possibly being TRBD1 (6 bases). Germline values: CDR1 MNHNY, CDR2 SVGAGI (reference sequence). With 5 bases removed from V and 6 bases from J, the gap between germline ends came to 11 bases. The CDR3 sequence is 13 residues long. The CDR3 protein is CASSTGTSQPQHF. The DNA of the CDR3 is TGTGCCAGCAGTACTGGGACAAGTCAGCCCCAGCATTTT.

The gene calls are TRBV5-1 and TRBJ1-1; 8 bases map to TRBD1. Germline values: CDR1 SGHRS, CDR2 YFSETQ. The ends lost 3 bases at V and 2 bases at J; junction bases unmatched: 6. This CDR3 spans 15 amino acids. The CDR3 DNA reads as TGCGCCAGCAGCTGGGCCCAGGGGGCAAACACTGAAGCTTTCTTT. Encoded protein: CASSWAQGANTEAFF.

This chain links TRBV19 with TRBJ2-3, with D perhaps TRBD1 (6 bases). The V gene lost 7 bases and the J gene lost 7 bases, with 24 bases spanning the gap. The CDR3 has 16 residues. CDR1 is LNHDA and CDR2 is SQIVND in the germline V gene (reference sequence). The chain's CDR3 is CASTPPGQTGTHTQYF. In nucleotides, the CDR3 is TGTGCCAGTACCCCTCCCGGACAGACTGGGACGCATACGCAGTATTTT.

The chain has TRBV15 and TRBJ2-5; possible D gene TRBD2, 5 bases. In germline, CDR1 is LNHNV, CDR2 YYDKDF (reference sequence). The CDR3 covers 12 residues. Trimming removed 0 bases from V and 8 bases from J, with 7 bases in between. The CDR3 loop reads CATSRDEGTQYF. The CDR3 region has the DNA TGTGCCACCAGCAGAGATGAGGGAACCCAGTACTTC.

The chain links TRBV5-8 to TRBJ1-2; possible D gene TRBD1, 6 bases. CDR3 length: 15 amino acids. The germline V gene has CDR1 SGHTS and CDR2 YDEGEE. The V end lost 2 bases, the J end lost 4 bases, and 15 bases lay between the germline ends. The CDR3 nucleotides are TGTGCCAGCAGCTTAGGACAGAGAGGGGTCTATGGCTACACCTTC. It translates to CASSLGQRGVYGYTF.

The rearrangement uses TRBV4-3 and TRBJ2-7, with 12 bases aligning to TRBD2. In germline, CDR1 is LGHNA, CDR2 YSLEER. This CDR3 comprises 17 residues. Trimming cost V 3 bases and J 5 bases; bases outside gene matches: 11. DNA of the CDR3: TGCGCCAGCAGCCAGCAGGTAGGACTAGCGGGGAGGGACGAGCAGTACTTC. This encodes CASSQQVGLAGRDEQYF.

This clone has only a few counts. The genes are TRBV4-1 and TRBJ2-2; TRBD2 matches at 8 bases. This CDR3 is built from 17 residues. J gave up 1 base and V 0 bases, and 4 bases lay outside the gene matches. The germline gives CDR1 MGHRA, CDR2 YSYEKL. The CDR3 sequence is CASSQDLSGKNTGELFF. For the CDR3, the DNA is TGCGCCAGCAGCCAAGATCTTAGCGGGAAGAACACCGGGGAGCTGTTTTTT.

This clone was found once. V and J are TRBV2 and TRBJ1-5; 7 bases map to TRBD1. CDR1 and CDR2 from the germline V gene are SNHLY and FYNNEI. The CDR3 spans 13 residues. The V gene end was trimmed by 8 bases and the J gene end by 4 bases; junction bases not matched to a gene: 5. CDR3 region: CASRTGSNQPQHF. The CDR3 region has the DNA TGTGCCAGCCGGACAGGCAGTAATCAGCCCCAGCATTTT.

The chain joins TRBV19 to TRBJ2-3; 9 bases align to TRBD2. The CDR3 loop spans 14 amino acids. Germline assignment: CDR1 LNHDA and CDR2 SQIVND (reference sequence). V was pared by 6 bases and J by 5 bases, with 6 bases of the junction left unmatched. The CDR3: CASSGGRAGDTQYF. Here the CDR3 DNA reads TGTGCCAGTAGCGGCGGGAGGGCCGGAGATACGCAGTATTTT.

The chain is built from TRBV30 and TRBJ2-3; TRBD1 agrees at 9 bases. CDR3 length: 12 residues. The germline V gene has CDR1 GTSNPN and CDR2 SVGIG (reference sequence). V lost 3 bases to trimming and J lost 5 bases; unmatched junction nucleotides: 0. In DNA form, the CDR3 reads TGTGCCTGGAGGACAGGGGGAGATACGCAGTATTTT. Amino acids: CAWRTGGDTQYF.